The 8 T cell receptor beta chains given below trace back to one sample, sequenced in a study of cytomegalovirus exposure and HLA in healthy donors. Primers: 60 Vbeta forward and 13 Jbeta reverse. The data were produced by immunoSEQ multiplex PCR, yet TCRdb's version contains in-frame clones alone and is incomplete. The sample lists roughly 180,000 clones, 80% occurring once. Sample: PBMCs. These receptors came from a woman in her twenties or thirties in good health and CMV-seronegative.

This clone was recorded once. V usage is TRBV14 and J usage is TRBJ2-7, with D possibly matching TRBD2 (5 bases). Germline-derived CDR1 and CDR2 are SGHDN and FVKESK. The CDR3 contains 14 residues. V lost 4 bases to trimming and J lost 3 bases, with 13 bases between them. The CDR3: CASSPRIRDYEQYF. In nucleotides, the CDR3 is TGTGCCAGCAGCCCGCGAATCCGGGACTACGAGCAGTACTTC.

The rearrangement links TRBV7-9 to TRBJ1-1, with 7 positions matching TRBD1. CDR1 is SEHNR, CDR2 FQNEAQ, per germline (reference sequence). The CDR3 is 13 amino acids. Trimming cost V 8 bases and J 5 bases; bases outside gene matches: 8. The CDR3 nucleotides read TGTGCCAGCGGCTCCAGGGGGGAAACTGAAGCTTTCTTT. This gives the protein CASGSRGETEAFF.

The chain uses TRBV30 and TRBJ1-1, with D possibly being TRBD1 (6 bases). V was pared by 3 bases and J by 1 base, with 21 bases between. The CDR3 sequence is 17 residues long. Germline CDR1 reads GTSNPN; CDR2 reads SVGIG (reference sequence). The CDR3 loop reads CAWSGDTLKSPNTEAFF. The CDR3, as DNA: TGTGCCTGGAGCGGGGACACACTCAAGTCCCCGAACACTGAAGCTTTCTTT.

V is TRBV7-2 and J is TRBJ1-1; 7 bases align to TRBD1. V was clipped by 1 base and J by 8 bases; unmatched bases: 7. Germline assignment: CDR1 SGHTA and CDR2 FQGNSA. The CDR3 is made up of 14 amino acids. The chain's CDR3 is CASSLEHRGLEAFF. The CDR3 bases are TGTGCCAGCAGCTTAGAACACAGGGGACTGGAAGCTTTCTTT.

This clone was observed a single time. At one boundary the junction diverges from the germline segment, which might be a read error. Other DNA sequences in the sample encode the same CDR3. This rearrangement joins TRBV2 to TRBJ1-4, with 11 bases identical to TRBD1. This CDR3 comprises 16 residues. CDR1 and CDR2 (germline): SNHLY, FYNNEI. CDR3 loop: CASTLLGTGGNEKLFF. The CDR3 DNA reads TGTGCCAGCACCCTCCTTGGGACAGGGGGTAATGAAAAGCTGTTTTTT.

The V gene is TRBV2, the J gene TRBJ2-7; the D gene is possibly TRBD2 (6 bases). This CDR3 spans 16 amino acids. The germline gives CDR1 SNHLY, CDR2 FYNNEI. Trimming cost V 3 bases and J 0 bases, with 15 bases left between them. The CDR3 loop reads CASSDLSGLSSYEQYF. CDR3 coding DNA: TGTGCCAGCAGTGATCTGAGCGGGCTTAGCTCCTACGAGCAGTACTTC.

CDR3 residues: CASSPGQVTGELFF. The DNA for the CDR3 is TGTGCCAGCAGCCCGGGACAGGTAACCGGGGAGCTGTTTTTT. This chain connects TRBV25-1 to TRBJ2-2; 8 bases align to TRBD1. The CDR3 spans 14 residues. Germline CDR1 MGHDK, CDR2 SYGVNS. V dropped 6 bases and J dropped 5; count of bases not matched to a gene: 5.

This rearrangement joins TRBV18 to TRBJ2-2, with D possibly TRBD2 on 6 matching bases. The CDR3 is 17 amino acids. CDR1 is KGHSH and CDR2 is LQKENI in the germline V gene. Deletions cut 4 bases from V and 2 bases from J, with 17 bases between. The CDR3 DNA is TGTGCCAGCTCACGGCTCGTCGCGGGGCTTAACACCGGGGAGCTGTTTTTT. Translation gives CASSRLVAGLNTGELFF.